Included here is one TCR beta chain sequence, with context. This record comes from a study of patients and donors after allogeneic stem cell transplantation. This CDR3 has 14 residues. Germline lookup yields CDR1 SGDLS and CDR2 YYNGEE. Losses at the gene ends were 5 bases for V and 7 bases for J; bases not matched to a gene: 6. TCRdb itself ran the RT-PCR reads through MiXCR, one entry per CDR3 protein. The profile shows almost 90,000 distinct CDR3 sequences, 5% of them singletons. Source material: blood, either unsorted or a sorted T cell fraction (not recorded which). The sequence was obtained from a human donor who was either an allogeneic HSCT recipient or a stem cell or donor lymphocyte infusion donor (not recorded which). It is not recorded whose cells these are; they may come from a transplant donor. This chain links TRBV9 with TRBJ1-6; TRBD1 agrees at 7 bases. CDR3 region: CASSNRGGNSPLHF. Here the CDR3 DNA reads TGTGCCAGCAGTAACAGGGGTGGAAATTCACCCCTCCACTTT.